These 9 T cell receptor beta chains were sequenced from one sample in a study of shared clonotypes between healthy human individuals. TCRdb's copy holds only in-frame clones and misses some; the assay was immunoSEQ multiplex PCR. This sample has roughly 530,000 clones, with about 96% found just once. Sequenced: naive CD4+ T cells sorted from blood. Subset indicated: CD45RA+ positively selected. The receptors come from a woman aged 30 to 39 in good health.

V gene TRBV5-1 combines with J gene TRBJ2-5; 7 bases map to TRBD2. Trimming removed 1 base from V and 7 bases from J; junction bases left unmatched: 13. Germline assignment: CDR1 SGHRS and CDR2 YFSETQ. CDR3 size: 16 residues. CDR3 bases: TGCGCCAGCAGCTTGTTGCTAGCGGACCGTATGCGGACCCAGTACTTC. This gives the protein CASSLLLADRMRTQYF. The full variable domain, its missing parts supplied by reference TRBV5-1 and TRBJ2-5, is KAGVTQTPRYLIKTRGQQVTLSCSPISGHRSVSWYQQTPGQGLQFLFEYFSETQRNKGNFPGRFSGRQFSNSRSEMNVSTLELGDSALYLCASSLLLADRMRTQYFGPGTRLLVL.

This clone has a single count. This chain links TRBV9 with TRBJ2-5; D is tentatively TRBD1 or TRBD2 (5 bases each). Per the germline V gene, CDR1 is SGDLS and CDR2 is YYNGEE. Trimming took off 6 bases at V and 2 bases at J, with 14 bases between the two ends. This CDR3 has 14 amino acids. The CDR3 DNA reads TGTGCCAGCACCCCGGGGCTGTTACAAGAGACCCAGTACTTC. Translation gives CASTPGLLQETQYF.

CDR3 DNA sequence: TGTGCCAGCAGTTCCCCCCCCACAGATACGCAGTATTTT. Its protein is CASSSPPTDTQYF. The chain joins TRBV6-1 to TRBJ2-3, with D hard to call. The length of the CDR3 is 13 residues. Germline V gives CDR1 MNHNS, CDR2 SASEGT. V lost 5 bases to trimming and J lost 2 bases, with 8 bases between them.

The CDR3 loop is CASSSSSMNTEAFF. The CDR3, as DNA: TGCGCCAGCAGCTCAAGCTCCATGAACACTGAAGCTTTCTTT. The chain combines TRBV5-1 with TRBJ1-1; D is undetermined. Germline V gene data show CDR1 as SGHRS and CDR2 as YFSETQ. CDR3 length: 14 amino acids. V dropped 3 bases and J dropped 0 bases, with 9 bases sitting between them.

This clone was recorded once. V is TRBV28 and J is TRBJ1-2; D not certain. Germline values: CDR1 MDHEN, CDR2 SYDVKM. CDR3 length: 12 amino acids. The V and J ends lost 7 bases and 4 bases respectively, with 10 bases between them. CDR3 DNA: TGTGCCAGCAATGAAGAAGCCTATGGCTACACCTTC. Residues: CASNEEAYGYTF.

This clone was detected a few times. The chain recombines TRBV5-1 with TRBJ2-7, with 7 bases identical to TRBD1. CDR3 size: 14 residues. V lost 4 bases to trimming and J lost 0 bases; unmatched junction nucleotides: 4. Germline loops: CDR1 SGHRS, CDR2 YFSETQ. In DNA, the CDR3 is TGCGCCAGCAGCCCCCGGGACAGCTCCTACGAGCAGTACTTC. Protein product: CASSPRDSSYEQYF.

V gene TRBV10-3 combines with J gene TRBJ2-1; TRBD1 agrees at 7 bases. V was pared by 7 bases and J by 3 bases, with 6 bases of the junction left unmatched. The CDR3 totals 14 residues. Per the germline V gene, CDR1 is ENHRY and CDR2 is SYGVKD. The CDR3 spells CAIKRDSDYNEQFF. The CDR3 DNA sequence: TGTGCCATCAAGAGGGACAGTGACTACAATGAGCAGTTCTTC.

Only one count was recorded for this clone. V gene TRBV9 combines with J gene TRBJ2-7, with a weak D call TRBD1 (6 bases). Germline values: CDR1 SGDLS, CDR2 YYNGEE. V dropped 3 bases and J dropped 3 bases, with 16 bases sitting between them. This CDR3 contains 15 residues. CDR3 sequence: CASSDTGTPNYEQYF. The CDR3 bases are TGTGCCAGCAGCGATACCGGGACACCGAACTACGAGCAGTACTTC.

The J gene is TRBJ1-3, the V gene TRBV28, with 7 bases that match TRBD1. The J segment lost 4 bases and the V segment lost 6 bases, leaving 6 bases of the junction unmatched. The CDR3 consists of 14 residues. The germline gives CDR1 MDHEN, CDR2 SYDVKM. CDR3 loop: CASRKGAKGNTIYF. For the CDR3, the DNA is TGTGCCAGCAGAAAGGGGGCGAAGGGAAACACCATATATTTT. Full variable domain (remainder filled in from reference TRBV28 and TRBJ1-3): DVKVTQSSRYLVKRTGEKVFLECVQDMDHENMFWYRQDPGLGLRLIYFSYDVKMKEKGDIPEGYSVSREKKERFSLILESASTNQTSMYLCASRKGAKGNTIYFGEGSWLTVV.